One sample yielded the 16 T cell receptor beta chains listed below, sequenced in a study of shared clonotypes between healthy human individuals. Libraries were prepared by immunoSEQ multiplex PCR; TCRdb keeps only in-frame clonotypes and omits some of them. The table lists around 690,000 clones, around 90% of them singletons. Sequenced input: memory CD8+ T cells from PBMCs. As for subset: CD45RO+ cells pooled with CCR7-negative TemRA cells. All receptors derive from a man aged 18 to 30 in good health. Some clones in this sample may be carry-over from other donors' samples.

This clone was detected once. Its ends do not fully match the called genes, so a read error is possible. The CDR3 reads CASRLGGPADTQYF. The CDR3 coding sequence is TGTGCCAGCAGATTAGGGGGGCCCGCAGATACGCAGTATTTT. The V and J genes are TRBV7-9 and TRBJ2-3; the D gene could be TRBD1 or TRBD2 (6 bases each). Germline V gene sequence: CDR1 SEHNR, CDR2 FQNEAQ (reference sequence). This CDR3 has 14 amino acids.

This clone occurred a few times. The chain uses TRBV4-3 and TRBJ1-2; tentative D call: TRBD1 (5 bases). CDR1 and CDR2 (germline): LGHNA, YSLEER. The CDR3 is made up of 15 amino acids. V lost 3 bases and J lost 5, with 16 bases in between. CDR3 DNA sequence: TGCGCCAGCAGCCAGAAACAACAGGACCCTTATGGCTACACCTTC. It is translated as CASSQKQQDPYGYTF.

This chain connects TRBV9 to TRBJ1-3; D call uncertain. Germline CDR1 and CDR2: SGDLS and YYNGEE. CDR3 length equals 18 residues. V was clipped by 3 bases and J by 0 bases, with 19 bases between them. Here the CDR3 reads CASSDPQDGRSSGNTIYF. CDR3 sequence (DNA): TGTGCCAGCAGCGACCCCCAGGACGGACGGTCCTCTGGAAACACCATATATTTT.

Only a few counts were recorded for this clone. The chain recombines TRBV7-9 with TRBJ1-2; D gene uncertain. Trimming shortened V by 1 base and J by 6 bases, and 18 bases separated the two germline ends. Germline V gene data show CDR1 as SEHNR and CDR2 as FQNEAQ (reference sequence). The CDR3 is 16 residues long. CDR3 loop: CASSLGSAEVKDGYTF. CDR3 bases: TGTGCCAGCAGCTTAGGGTCCGCGGAGGTGAAGGATGGCTACACCTTC.

This clone is a singleton in its sample. The V gene is TRBV6-1, the J gene TRBJ2-3, with D unclear. This CDR3 spans 14 amino acids. V was cut by 3 bases and J by 6 bases, with 13 bases left in between. Germline loops: CDR1 MNHNS, CDR2 SASEGT. CDR3 sequence reads: CASSEDVEMDTQYF. In nucleotides, the CDR3 is TGTGCCAGCAGTGAGGATGTAGAAATGGATACGCAGTATTTT.

This clone was found once. The gene calls are TRBV5-6 and TRBJ2-5, with a weak D call TRBD1 (5 bases). The CDR3 length is 15 residues. The V gene lost 0 bases and the J gene lost 5 bases, with 14 bases spanning the gap. Germline CDR1 SGHDT, CDR2 YYEEEE. Written as DNA, the CDR3 is TGTGCCAGCAGCTTGGGTTCTCTGGCAGGGGAGACCCAGTACTTC. Translation gives CASSLGSLAGETQYF.

This clone was seen only once. The chain carries TRBV5-6 and TRBJ2-7; D is undetermined. Between the trimmed V and J ends, which lost 4 bases and 5 bases, there was a span of 10 bases. CDR3 size: 12 residues. Germline CDR1 is SGHDT and CDR2 is YYEEEE. In DNA, the CDR3 is TGTGCCAGCAGCCGCCCTAGGGACGAGCAGTACTTC. It encodes CASSRPRDEQYF.

The chain is built from TRBV28 and TRBJ1-2; D is perhaps TRBD1 (5 bases). This CDR3 spans 13 amino acids. The V gene lost 8 bases and the J gene lost 2 bases, with 12 bases spanning the gap. Germline V gene lookup returns CDR1 MDHEN and CDR2 SYDVKM. The CDR3 sequence: CASADTGNYGYTF. The CDR3 bases are TGTGCCAGCGCCGACACAGGAAACTATGGCTACACCTTC.

This chain connects TRBV30 to TRBJ2-7, with TRBD1 identical over 8 bases. The CDR3 loop spans 13 amino acids. Germline V gene lookup returns CDR1 GTSNPN and CDR2 SVGIG (reference sequence). Losses at the gene ends were 4 bases for V and 6 bases for J; bases not matched to a gene: 8. The CDR3 sequence: CAWTGGPVGEQYF. For the CDR3, the DNA is TGTGCCTGGACAGGGGGCCCCGTGGGCGAGCAGTACTTC.

This sequence joins TRBV9 and TRBJ2-5; 7 bases agree with TRBD2. There are 13 residues in the CDR3. Germline CDR1 SGDLS, CDR2 YYNGEE. V lost 5 bases, J lost 11 bases, and 12 bases stayed unmatched. DNA for the CDR3: TGTGCCAGCAGTCCTAGCGGACCTCAACCGCAGTACTTC. Amino acids: CASSPSGPQPQYF.

The chain recombines TRBV18 with TRBJ1-2; 7 bases map to TRBD1. Germline loops: CDR1 KGHSH, CDR2 LQKENI. Unmatched junction bases numbered 6, after V lost 3 bases and J lost 2 bases. The CDR3 sequence is 15 residues long. CDR3 protein: CASSPRRDRNYGYTF. Written as DNA, the CDR3 is TGTGCCAGCTCACCGAGACGGGACAGAAACTATGGCTACACCTTC.

V gene TRBV10-3 combines with J gene TRBJ2-7; TRBD1 matches 9 bases. The CDR3 sequence is 17 residues long. Germline trimming cut 1 base from V and 5 bases from J; bases unmatched to any gene: 12. Germline V gene data show CDR1 as ENHRY and CDR2 as SYGVKD. The DNA for the CDR3 is TGTGCCATCAGTGAGTTAGGGACAGGGAACGCTATGAACGAGCAGTACTTC. This codes for CAISELGTGNAMNEQYF.

The chain employs TRBV25-1 and TRBJ2-2; D not certain. The CDR3 consists of 12 residues. Germline V gene sequence: CDR1 MGHDK, CDR2 SYGVNS. V was pared by 7 bases and J by 6 bases, with 9 bases between. CDR3 sequence: CASTISPGELFF. The CDR3 DNA is TGTGCCAGCACCATATCCCCCGGGGAGCTGTTTTTT. Full variable domain (remainder filled in from reference TRBV25-1 and TRBJ2-2): EADIYQTPRYLVIGTGKKITLECSQTMGHDKMYWYQQDPGMELHLIHYSYGVNSTEKGDLSSESTVSRIRTEHFPLTLESARPSHTSQYLCASTISPGELFFGEGSRLTVL.

This rearrangement joins TRBV10-3 to TRBJ1-1, with 7 bases identical to TRBD1. This CDR3 spans 14 amino acids. V was pared by 5 bases and J by 1 base, with 4 bases of the junction left unmatched. Looked up from germline, CDR1 is ENHRY and CDR2 is SYGVKD. The CDR3 spells CAISLRGENTEAFF. The CDR3 nucleotides are TGTGCCATCAGTCTCAGGGGGGAGAACACTGAAGCTTTCTTT.

V gene TRBV28 combines with J gene TRBJ2-3; weak D call: TRBD2 (6 bases). The V gene's germline CDR1 is MDHEN and CDR2 SYDVKM. Trimming removed 7 bases from V and 0 bases from J, with 17 bases in between. CDR3 length: 16 amino acids. The CDR3 region is CASTPWAGGSTDTQYF. DNA for the CDR3: TGTGCCAGCACACCCTGGGCCGGGGGTAGCACAGATACGCAGTATTTT. Full variable domain (outside the CDR3, taken from reference TRBV28 and TRBJ2-3): DVKVTQSSRYLVKRTGEKVFLECVQDMDHENMFWYRQDPGLGLRLIYFSYDVKMKEKGDIPEGYSVSREKKERFSLILESASTNQTSMYLCASTPWAGGSTDTQYFGPGTRLTVL.

The genes are TRBV10-3 and TRBJ2-7; D not certain. Trimming left V 2 bases short and J 3 bases short, with 14 bases between. CDR1 and CDR2 from the germline V gene are ENHRY and SYGVKD. The CDR3 is 15 amino acids. The CDR3 DNA sequence: TGTGCCATCAGTGAGAGGACCTACTCGAACTACGAGCAGTACTTC. Translation gives CAISERTYSNYEQYF.